The rows below give T cell receptor beta chains drawn from one sample of a study of T cells in tuberculosis. Generated by immunoSEQ multiplex PCR, the TCRdb table keeps only in-frame clones and is missing some. The data contain about 34,000 clones, 93% of them seen just once; the ten biggest clones take up about an eighth. Here the sequenced sample was PBMCs, taken at tuberculosis diagnosis. The receptors come from an adult with tuberculosis. Both conserved end residues are part of each CDR3. Each record gives: D gene, J gene, clone size, V gene, CDR3 DNA, CDR3 protein. The D gene is left open where the match is weak. Size tells how often a clone was seen (once, few, many) or the class of an expanded clone, and some rows leave it out.

>TRBD1|TRBJ1-6|.|TRBV27
TGTGCCAGCAGTTCCACAGGGGGACGGTCACCCCTCCACTTT
CASSSTGGRSPLHF
>TRBD2|TRBJ2-3|.|TRBV6-5
TGTGCCAGCAGTTACGCTAGCGGGGGCACAGATACGCAGTATTTT
CASSYASGGTDTQYF
>TRBD1|TRBJ2-5|.|TRBV2
TGTGCCAGCATGAGGGGGCAGTACTCAGAGACCCAGTACTTC
CASMRGQYSETQYF
>TRBD1|TRBJ2-2|.|TRBV9
TGTGCCAGCAGCGCGCATACAGGGGAGAACACCGGGGAGCTGTTTTTT
CASSAHTGENTGELFF
>.|TRBJ2-5|.|TRBV29-1
TGCAGCGTTGACATAGTGGGGACACAAGAGACCCAGTACTTC
CSVDIVGTQETQYF
>TRBD1|TRBJ1-1|.|TRBV29-1
TGCAGCGTAGCCGGGACAGGGAAAATGAACACTGAAGCTTTCTTT
CSVAGTGKMNTEAFF
>TRBD1|TRBJ2-2|.|TRBV30
TGTGCCTGGAGGGGATACAGGGGGGCAAACACCGGGGAGCTGTTTTTT
CAWRGYRGANTGELFF
>TRBD1|TRBJ1-5|.|TRBV27
TGTGCCAGCAGTTTGACGAGGGACAGGGGGGCGACTCAGCCCCAGCATTTT
CASSLTRDRGATQPQHF
>TRBD2|TRBJ2-7|.|TRBV6-6
TGTGCCAGCAGAAGGGGATTAGCGGGGGGGCCTGGCGAGCAGTACTTC
CASRRGLAGGPGEQYF
>.|TRBJ2-2|.|TRBV4-1
TGCGCCAGCAGCCAAGCCGGGGGAGGCGGGGAGCTGTTTTTT
CASSQAGGGGELFF
>TRBD1|TRBJ2-7|.|TRBV18
TGTGCCAGCTCACCACCGGGACAGTCCTACGAGCAGTACTTC
CASSPPGQSYEQYF
>TRBD2|TRBJ2-3|.|TRBV10-3
TGTGCCAGCGGGACTAGCGGGATTGGCACAGATACGCAGTATTTT
CASGTSGIGTDTQYF
>.|TRBJ2-7|.|TRBV2
TGTGCCAGCAGCAGGCAGGCCGAGCAGTACTTC
CASSRQAEQYF
>.|TRBJ2-7|.|TRBV18
TGTGCCAGCTCACGAGCGCAGGGGACCGACGAGCAGTACTTC
CASSRAQGTDEQYF
>.|TRBJ2-7|.|TRBV5-6
TGTGCCAGCAGCTTGCAGCAGGAATTCCAGTACGAGCAGTACTTC
CASSLQQEFQYEQYF
>.|TRBJ1-2|.|TRBV27
TGTGCCAGCAGTTTATCGAGGAGGGGCCCGTCGGGCTACACCTTC
CASSLSRRGPSGYTF
>.|TRBJ2-5|.|TRBV19
TGTGCCAGTAGCGCCTACGGTCCCACCGCGTCTTTCCAAGAGACCCAGTACTTC
CASSAYGPTASFQETQYF
>.|TRBJ1-2|.|TRBV4-1
TGCGCCAGCAGCCAAGATCTCCCAGGGTATGGCTACACCTTC
CASSQDLPGYGYTF
>TRBD1|TRBJ1-1|.|TRBV5-6
TGTGCCAGTGGAGGGGACAGGGAGACTGAAGCTTTCTTT
CASGGDRETEAFF
>.|TRBJ1-6|.|TRBV4-1
TGCGCCAGCAGCCAACAGGCCTATAATTCACCCCTCCACTTT
CASSQQAYNSPLHF
>.|TRBJ2-3|.|TRBV6-1
TGTGCCAGCAGTGAAGGTTCGCCCGGCCGGGCGCAGTATTTT
CASSEGSPGRAQYF
>.|TRBJ2-2|.|TRBV6-5
TGTGCCAGCAGCTTGACAGGCGATACATCCGGGGAGCTGTTTTTT
CASSLTGDTSGELFF
>.|TRBJ1-1|.|TRBV30
TGTGCCTGGAGGGACATGAACACTGAAGCTTTCTTT
CAWRDMNTEAFF
>TRBD2|TRBJ2-1|.|TRBV4-1
TGCGCCAGCAGCCAACCGGGACTAGCGGACAATGAGCAGTTCTTC
CASSQPGLADNEQFF
>.|TRBJ2-2|once|TRBV4-1
TGCGCCAGCAGCCAAGGGGCAGCCTCCGGGGAGCTGTTTTTT
CASSQGAASGELFF
>TRBD1|TRBJ1-4|.|TRBV6-1
TGTGCCAGCAGGACCACAGGGGGCTCGGGGGAAAAACTGTTTTTT
CASRTTGGSGEKLFF
>TRBD2|TRBJ2-5|.|TRBV9
TGTGCCAGCAGCGTAGTAGCGGGGGCCTTCCAAGAGACCCAGTACTTC
CASSVVAGAFQETQYF
>.|TRBJ2-6|.|TRBV9
TGTGCCAGCAGCCCCCAGACGGGCTCTGGGGCCAACGTCCTGACTTTC
CASSPQTGSGANVLTF
>.|TRBJ2-7|.|TRBV5-1
TGCGCCAGCAGCTTCCTGGGGGCAGGGGAGCAGTACTTC
CASSFLGAGEQYF
>TRBD2|TRBJ2-1|.|TRBV27
TGTGCCAGCAGTCCGCTAGCGGGCCCTACCAATGAGCAGTTCTTC
CASSPLAGPTNEQFF
>.|TRBJ2-2|.|TRBV6-1
TGTGCCAGCAGTGAAGAGGGCAGGGCGGCCGGGGAGCTGTTTTTT
CASSEEGRAAGELFF
>TRBD1|TRBJ1-5|.|TRBV2
TGTGCCAGCAGTGGGGGGCTCGGGGACAGGGAACAGCCCCAGCATTTT
CASSGGLGDREQPQHF
>.|TRBJ1-1|.|TRBV11-2
TGTGCCAGCAGCTTAGGGGGGCAGGGGACTGAAGCTTTCTTT
CASSLGGQGTEAFF
>.|TRBJ2-5|.|TRBV18
TGTGCCAGCCGGAGGACAGTCCAAGAGACCCAGTACTTC
CASRRTVQETQYF
>.|TRBJ1-4|.|TRBV11-2
TGTGCCAGCAGCTGGTACAGTCCCGAAAAACTGTTTTTT
CASSWYSPEKLFF
>TRBD1|TRBJ1-6|.|TRBV30
TGTGCCTGGAGCGCCTCGGACAGGGCTAATTCACCCCTCCACTTT
CAWSASDRANSPLHF
>.|TRBJ1-2|.|TRBV6-1
TGTGCCAGCAGTGCCAAACAGGGAAGTAGCCCCTTTGACTATGGCTACACCTTC
CASSAKQGSSPFDYGYTF
>TRBD1|TRBJ2-7|few|TRBV5-5
TGTGCCAGCAGCTGGACAGGTACCTACGAGCAGTACTTC
CASSWTGTYEQYF
>TRBD2|TRBJ2-5|.|TRBV5-4
TGTGCCAGCAGCGCTCGGACTAGCCAGGAGACCCAGTACTTC
CASSARTSQETQYF
>TRBD2|TRBJ2-5|.|TRBV5-1
TGCGCCAGCAGTCCTAGCGGGGGGGCTCAAGAGACCCAGTACTTC
CASSPSGGAQETQYF
>.|TRBJ2-7|once|TRBV4-1
TGCGCCAGCAGCCAAGACCCTAGTGGGGAGCAGTACTTC
CASSQDPSGEQYF
>TRBD1|TRBJ2-6|.|TRBV5-1
TGCGCCAGCAGCTTGGACAGGGGGTACTCAGGGGCCAACGTCCTGACTTTC
CASSLDRGYSGANVLTF